Listed here is a single TCR beta chain. This clonotype was counted only a few times. Its antigen target is currently unknown. Base qualities are not provided; no much larger clone lies one nucleotide away. These data belong to a study of CD8 T cells in ankylosing spondylitis (dated by TCRdb to about 2017). Background on the whole study: The study set out to find disease-linked TCR variants by profiling T cell receptor beta repertoires in ankylosing spondylitis patients and healthy donors. Peripheral blood was sampled, and synovial fluid was also collected from ankylosing spondylitis patients. The whole study cohort included some 100 healthy donors and 20 to 25 ankylosing spondylitis patients. What the work shows at the level of the full study, not this receptor alone: The disease-linked clones had a CD8+ phenotype and were found at relatively low frequencies in peripheral blood. The disease-linked clones were reported to be significantly enriched in matched synovial fluid samples from ankylosing spondylitis patients. Some of the motif variants had been reported before in the synovial fluid and blood of reactive arthritis patients, a finding that suggests common disease-initiation mechanisms. Blood from ankylosing spondylitis patients appeared to be characterized by a TCR beta motif composed of eight highly homologous amino acid variants.

The germline V gene (reference sequence) gives CDR1 as SEHNR and CDR2 as FQNEAQ. A distance of 16 bases separates the germline ends of V and J, which lose 7 bases and 4 bases respectively. Including the terminal cysteine and phenylalanine, the CDR3 comprises 14 residues. Only the CDR3 DNA stays, 42 bases, in frame from base 1. Sequencer: Illumina HiSeq 2500. Quantitative 5'-RACE with molecular barcodes was used to prepare TCR beta libraries. The source study handled its data this way. A new computational method based on a probabilistic model of VDJ rearrangement was used to identify disease-linked TCR variants. In TCRdb, the public reads were trimmed at Q25 with fastp and aligned with MiXCR, with productive beta chains retained. One record per CDR3 amino acid sequence lists the most common genes and DNA. The V and J calls and clone size are TCRdb's, not the authors'. Recorded for this sample are some 300,000 distinct CDR3 sequences; around 20% of them occurred a single time. Of the sample, 3.5% falls within the top ten clones.

Input material: blood, either unsorted or a sorted T cell fraction (not recorded which). Rearrangement joined TRBV7-9 to TRBJ1-2; matching of 6 bases hints at TRBD1 as the D gene. This receptor was identified in a female donor with ankylosing spondylitis or in good health (not recorded which). The nucleotides are TGTGCCAGCATTTCTACCAGGGGTGGCTATGGCTACACCTTC. Its protein is CASISTRGGYGYTF.